Each of the 9 T cell receptor beta chains below was sequenced from the same sample in a study of identifying expanded T cells in peripheral blood (dated by TCRdb to the late 2010s). The library was generated by the immunoSEQ multiplex PCR assay. Entries here come from immuneACCESS through TCRdb and include only in-frame sequences with V and J called. Some clones fail to appear in such tables; in the studies checked, an unresolved V gene covers under half of the shortfall, and the cause of the remainder is unknown. This sample has 95,000 or so clones in its table, and about 90% of those were observed once. The ten largest clones add up to around 6% of the sample. The sequenced material came from blood. These receptors all come from a person between 18 and 75 years old in good health.

The chain recombines TRBV5-1 with TRBJ2-7; D unresolved. The V end was cut by 3 bases, the J end by 1 base, with 11 bases between. This CDR3 is built from 14 residues. Germline CDR1 is SGHRS and CDR2 is YFSETQ. CDR3 in amino acids: CASSSGRLSYEQYF. In DNA, the CDR3 is TGCGCCAGCAGCTCCGGACGCCTGTCCTACGAGCAGTACTTC.

This clone was detected only once. The chain combines TRBV4-1 with TRBJ2-5; D may be TRBD2 (5 bases). Germline lookup yields CDR1 MGHRA and CDR2 YSYEKL. V dropped 0 bases and J dropped 5 bases, with 7 bases sitting between them. This CDR3 comprises 13 residues. CDR3 DNA: TGCGCCAGCAGCCAAGATTCGGGGGAGACCCAGTACTTC. Amino acid sequence: CASSQDSGETQYF.

This sequence joins TRBV7-9 and TRBJ2-1; tentatively, D is TRBD1 (6 bases). The CDR3 length is 14 residues. The V end lost 9 bases, the J end lost 8 bases, and 20 bases lay between the germline ends. Germline CDR1 and CDR2: SEHNR and FQNEAQ (reference sequence). CDR3 sequence (DNA): TGTGCCAGTGGGGTCCGGGACACCCTAGATGAGCAGTTCTTC. Translation gives CASGVRDTLDEQFF. Full variable domain (missing parts from reference TRBV7-9 and TRBJ2-1): DTGVSQNPRHKITKRGQNVTFRCDPISEHNRLYWYRQTLGQGPEFLTYFQNEAQLEKSRLLSDRFSAERPKGSFSTLEIQRTEQGDSAMYLCASGVRDTLDEQFFGPGTRLTVL.

CDR3 bases: TGTGCCACCAGCAGAGATCTCCCGGATAGAAATCAGCCCCAGCATTTT. Its translation: CATSRDLPDRNQPQHF. The rearrangement joins TRBV15 to TRBJ1-5, with D uncertain. The CDR3 contains 16 residues. Germline V gene data show CDR1 as LNHNV and CDR2 as YYDKDF (reference sequence). V lost 0 bases and J lost 4, with 13 bases in between.

The chain has TRBV12-1 and TRBJ2-7; the table calls TRBD1, which could not be checked here. TRBV12-1 represents a pseudogene. The CDR3 has 18 amino acids. The CDR3 loop reads CASSFGPWTGGAFAEQYF. The CDR3 region has the DNA TGTGCCAGCAGCTTTGGTCCTTGGACAGGGGGCGCTTTTGCCGAGCAGTACTTC.

This chain connects TRBV10-3 to TRBJ1-5; D perhaps matches TRBD1 (5 bases). The germline V gene encodes CDR1 ENHRY and CDR2 SYGVKD. This CDR3 region has 15 residues. Trimming left V 3 bases short and J 0 bases short, with 9 bases between. The CDR3 here is CAISDGGGSNQPQHF. The CDR3 bases are TGTGCCATCAGTGATGGGGGTGGTAGCAATCAGCCCCAGCATTTT.

The J gene is TRBJ1-6, the V gene TRBV2; no clear D. The CDR3 sequence is 14 residues long. Between the trimmed V and J ends, which lost 6 bases and 0 bases, there was a span of 6 bases. Germline-derived CDR1 and CDR2 are SNHLY and FYNNEI. As DNA, the CDR3 is TGTGCCAGCAGAAAAAGCTCCTATAATTCACCCCTCCACTTT. Its translation is CASRKSSYNSPLHF.

The chain recombines TRBV4-1 with TRBJ1-2; weak D call: TRBD1 (6 bases). CDR1 MGHRA and CDR2 YSYEKL come from the germline V gene. The V end lost 7 bases, the J end lost 0 bases, and 21 bases lay between the germline ends. This CDR3 is built from 17 residues. CDR3 coding DNA: TGCGCCAGCACCCTAGGAAGGTTAGGGGGAGCTAACTATGGCTACACCTTC. As protein: CASTLGRLGGANYGYTF.

There are a few counts of this clone. The gene calls are TRBV27 and TRBJ2-7; D might be TRBD1 or TRBD2, each matching 5 bases. The CDR3 loop spans 13 amino acids. Germline values: CDR1 MNHEY, CDR2 SMNVEV (reference sequence). Trimming shortened V by 3 bases and J by 7 bases, and 13 bases separated the two germline ends. The CDR3 DNA is TGTGCCAGCAGTTTTACTAGGGGATCTGAGCAGTACTTC. Its translation: CASSFTRGSEQYF.